The rows below give T cell receptor beta chains drawn from one sample of a study of T cell responses to AZD1222 COVID-19 vaccine. The assay was immunoSEQ multiplex PCR, and TCRdb's table has in-frame clones only and misses some. Of some 130,000 clones listed, over 80% are singletons. The starting material was peripheral blood, obtained 28 days after the second AZD1222 dose. The receptor source for this set is an adult who received the AZD1222 COVID-19 vaccine. The CDR3 runs from the conserved cysteine through the conserved F or W. Fields, in order: clone size, D gene, J gene, V gene, CDR3 protein, CDR3 DNA. A D gene is named only where the DNA matches it firmly. Not every row has a clone size; where given, it reads once, few, many or a size class.

>NA|TRBD1|TRBJ1-5|TRBV2
CASSEQGTKQPQHF
TGTGCCAGCTCGGAACAGGGGACGAAACAGCCCCAGCATTTT
>NA|NA|TRBJ1-3|TRBV4-1
CASSQKLSPIYF
TGCGCCAGCAGCCAAAAACTGAGCCCCATATATTTT
>NA|NA|TRBJ1-1|TRBV12-3/TRBV12-4
CASRTGFEAFF
TGTGCCAGCAGGACAGGTTTTGAAGCTTTCTTT
>NA|NA|TRBJ2-5|TRBV4-3
CASSQDFGGTTQYF
TGCGCCAGCAGCCAAGACTTTGGGGGGACGACCCAGTACTTC
>NA|NA|TRBJ2-1|TRBV6-5
CASSTGTQEGFF
TGTGCCAGCAGTACCGGGACCCAGGAGGGGTTCTTC
>NA|TRBD1|TRBJ1-6|TRBV6-6
CASTSGQSNSPLHF
TGTGCCAGCACCTCGGGACAGTCGAATTCACCCCTCCACTTT
>NA|NA|TRBJ2-3|TRBV29-1
CSVGRQLTDTQYF
TGCAGCGTTGGACGGCAGCTGACGGATACGCAGTATTTT
>NA|NA|TRBJ1-5|TRBV5-1
CASRSGLGPNQPQHF
TGCGCCAGCCGGTCGGGTTTGGGACCCAATCAGCCCCAGCATTTT
>few|TRBD2|TRBJ2-1|TRBV24-1
CATSVSGGEQFF
TGTGCCACCAGTGTTAGCGGGGGTGAGCAGTTCTTC
>NA|NA|TRBJ1-6|TRBV30
CAWTQGSSYNSPLHF
TGTGCCTGGACCCAGGGGAGCTCCTATAATTCACCCCTCCACTTT
>NA|TRBD1|TRBJ1-3|TRBV19
CASSNSGTGVWDTIYF
TGTGCCAGTAGTAACTCTGGGACAGGGGTTTGGGACACCATATATTTT
>NA|NA|TRBJ2-7|TRBV12-3/TRBV12-4
CASSFATVYEQYF
TGTGCCAGCAGTTTCGCCACAGTCTACGAGCAGTACTTC
>NA|NA|TRBJ2-1|TRBV9
CASSSLASSYNEQFF
TGTGCCAGCAGCTCTTTAGCGTCCTCCTACAATGAGCAGTTCTTC
>NA|NA|TRBJ2-3|TRBV5-1
CASTQTGTSTDTQYF
TGCGCCAGCACCCAGACAGGGACTAGCACAGATACGCAGTATTTT
>once|NA|TRBJ2-7|TRBV10-2
CASSEPGRNYEQYF
TGCGCCAGCAGTGAGCCCGGACGAAACTACGAGCAGTACTTC
>NA|NA|TRBJ2-1|TRBV6-1
CASSEAGSEQFF
TGTGCCAGCAGTGAAGCAGGTTCTGAGCAGTTCTTC
>NA|NA|TRBJ2-7|TRBV9
CASSVGGVGRNPEQYF
TGTGCCAGCAGCGTAGGTGGGGTGGGACGGAACCCCGAGCAGTACTTC
>once|NA|TRBJ2-7|TRBV18
CASSPIGGTAVYEQYF
TGTGCCAGCTCACCTATAGGGGGGACAGCCGTCTACGAGCAGTACTTC
>NA|NA|TRBJ2-7|TRBV7-9
CASGLGSYEQYF
TGTGCCAGCGGGCTAGGTTCCTACGAGCAGTACTTC
>NA|NA|TRBJ2-5|TRBV29-1
CSVEEGVETQYF
TGCAGCGTTGAAGAAGGGGTGGAGACCCAGTACTTC
>NA|NA|TRBJ1-2|TRBV6-5
CASTGGYGYTF
TGTGCCAGCACAGGCGGCTATGGCTACACCTTC
>NA|TRBD1|TRBJ1-6|TRBV19
CASSRQGAKGPLHF
TGTGCCAGTAGCCGACAGGGGGCAAAAGGACCCCTCCACTTT
>NA|TRBD1|TRBJ2-7|TRBV18
CASSPVSHRTGGGYEQYF
TGTGCCAGCTCACCAGTTAGTCATCGGACAGGGGGCGGTTACGAGCAGTACTTC
>NA|TRBD2|TRBJ2-5|TRBV7-3
CASSLIITSGWGTQYF
TGTGCCAGCAGCTTAATTATCACTAGCGGGTGGGGGACCCAGTACTTC
>NA|NA|TRBJ1-6|TRBV7-2
CASSFGRDGRNSPLHF
TGTGCCAGCAGCTTCGGAAGGGACGGAAGGAATTCACCCCTCCACTTT
>NA|TRBD2|TRBJ2-1|TRBV19
CASSIHRGGPWNEQFF
TGTGCCAGTAGTATACATCGGGGGGGCCCGTGGAATGAGCAGTTCTTC
>NA|NA|TRBJ1-5|TRBV7-2
CASSLDGNQPQHF
TGTGCCAGCAGCTTAGACGGTAATCAGCCCCAGCATTTT
>NA|NA|TRBJ1-5|TRBV5-1
CASSLEGRANQPQHF
TGCGCCAGCAGCTTGGAGGGGAGGGCTAATCAGCCCCAGCATTTT
>NA|NA|TRBJ1-3|TRBV30
CAWSEVSGNTIYF
TGTGCCTGGAGTGAAGTGTCTGGAAACACCATATATTTT
>NA|NA|TRBJ2-3|TRBV10-3
CATGRTADTQYF
TGTGCCACTGGCCGGACCGCAGATACGCAGTATTTT
>NA|NA|TRBJ1-3|TRBV19
CASSIPPPPLDAGNTIYF
TGTGCCAGTAGTATTCCCCCCCCTCCACTGGATGCTGGAAACACCATATATTTT
>NA|TRBD2|TRBJ2-7|TRBV24-1
CATPGAAGGPYEQYF
TGTGCCACCCCGGGGGCGGCGGGGGGGCCGTACGAGCAGTACTTC
>NA|NA|TRBJ1-1|TRBV5-1
CASSENVAVTEAFF
TGCGCCAGCAGCGAGAATGTTGCAGTCACTGAAGCTTTCTTT
>NA|NA|TRBJ1-6|TRBV7-8
CASSKKPGLSYNSPLHF
TGTGCCAGCAGCAAGAAGCCAGGGTTATCCTATAATTCACCCCTCCACTTT
>NA|TRBD2|TRBJ2-5|TRBV13
CASSLGGREETQYF
TGTGCCAGCAGCTTAGGAGGGAGGGAAGAGACCCAGTACTTC
>NA|NA|TRBJ2-1|TRBV7-3
CASSLQGSYNEQFF
TGTGCCAGCAGCTTACAGGGCTCGTACAATGAGCAGTTCTTC
>NA|TRBD1|TRBJ1-2|TRBV19
CASSRGQGTKGYTF
TGTGCCAGTAGTAGGGGACAGGGGACCAAGGGCTACACCTTC
>NA|NA|TRBJ1-5|TRBV7-9
CASSAAGLGLRYSNQPQHF
TGTGCCAGCAGCGCAGCCGGACTCGGGCTCCGATATAGCAATCAGCCCCAGCATTTT
>few|NA|TRBJ2-5|TRBV2
CASIGTAQETQYF
TGTGCCAGCATAGGGACTGCCCAAGAGACCCAGTACTTC
>NA|NA|TRBJ2-2|TRBV6-5
CASSYNSPNTGELFF
TGTGCCAGCAGTTATAACTCGCCGAACACCGGGGAGCTGTTTTTT
>NA|NA|TRBJ1-5|TRBV5-8
CASSYSNSYNQPQHF
TGTGCCAGCAGCTACAGTAACAGTTACAATCAGCCCCAGCATTTT
>NA|NA|TRBJ1-1|TRBV13
CASSFGGTEAFF
TGTGCCAGCAGCTTCGGGGGTACTGAAGCTTTCTTT
>NA|TRBD1|TRBJ2-7|TRBV19
CASSMGTGGTYEQYF
TGTGCCAGTAGTATGGGGACAGGGGGCACCTACGAGCAGTACTTC
>NA|TRBD2|TRBJ2-1|TRBV19
CASSPASGVRNEQFF
TGTGCCAGTAGTCCGGCTAGCGGGGTTCGTAATGAGCAGTTCTTC
>once|NA|TRBJ1-3|TRBV5-1
CASSGTSGNTIYF
TGCGCCAGCAGCGGGACCTCTGGAAACACCATATATTTT
>NA|NA|TRBJ2-5|TRBV28
CASSYDGNEETQYF
TGTGCCAGCAGCTATGATGGGAACGAGGAGACCCAGTACTTC
>NA|TRBD1|TRBJ2-7|TRBV7-9
CASSLAGQGASSYEQYF
TGTGCCAGCAGCTTAGCCGGACAGGGGGCGAGCTCCTACGAGCAGTACTTC
>NA|TRBD1|TRBJ1-3|TRBV3-1/TRBV3-2
CASSQDLVGTEGNTIYF
TGTGCCAGCAGCCAAGATTTAGTCGGGACAGAAGGAAACACCATATATTTT
>NA|NA|TRBJ1-1|TRBV30
CAWKSGGVNTEAFF
TGTGCCTGGAAGTCGGGGGGTGTGAACACTGAAGCTTTCTTT
>NA|NA|TRBJ2-1|TRBV6-2/TRBV6-3
CASSYSKGRGRDEQFF
TGTGCCAGCAGTTACTCGAAGGGGAGGGGGAGAGATGAGCAGTTCTTC
>NA|NA|TRBJ2-2|TRBV7-9
CASSLLMGDGAGELFF
TGTGCCAGCAGCTTATTAATGGGTGACGGCGCCGGGGAGCTGTTTTTT
>NA|NA|TRBJ1-3|TRBV28
CASSLGLTRNTIYF
TGTGCCAGCAGTTTGGGTCTGACCAGAAACACCATATATTTT
>NA|NA|TRBJ2-7|TRBV6-2/TRBV6-3
CASSYRAGVSYEQYF
TGTGCCAGCAGTTACAGGGCAGGGGTCTCCTACGAGCAGTACTTC
>NA|NA|TRBJ2-5|TRBV2
CASSGVNYQETQYF
TGTGCCAGCAGTGGGGTCAATTACCAAGAGACCCAGTACTTC
>NA|NA|TRBJ1-4|TRBV20-1
CSASTSTNEKLFF
TGCAGTGCTAGTACATCAACTAATGAAAAACTGTTTTTT
>NA|NA|TRBJ1-5|TRBV5-8
CASSYDPREAPGQPQHF
TGTGCCAGCAGCTACGATCCCAGGGAGGCTCCTGGTCAGCCCCAGCATTTT
>NA|NA|TRBJ1-6|TRBV5-6
CASSLGGPPLHF
TGTGCCAGCAGCTTGGGGGGCCCACCCCTCCACTTT
>once|NA|TRBJ1-2|TRBV28
CASSLAVVFDGYTF
TGTGCCAGCAGTTTGGCGGTGGTTTTCGATGGCTACACCTTC
>NA|NA|TRBJ1-2|TRBV20-1
CSAIEQNYGYTF
TGCAGTGCTATTGAACAGAATTATGGCTACACCTTC